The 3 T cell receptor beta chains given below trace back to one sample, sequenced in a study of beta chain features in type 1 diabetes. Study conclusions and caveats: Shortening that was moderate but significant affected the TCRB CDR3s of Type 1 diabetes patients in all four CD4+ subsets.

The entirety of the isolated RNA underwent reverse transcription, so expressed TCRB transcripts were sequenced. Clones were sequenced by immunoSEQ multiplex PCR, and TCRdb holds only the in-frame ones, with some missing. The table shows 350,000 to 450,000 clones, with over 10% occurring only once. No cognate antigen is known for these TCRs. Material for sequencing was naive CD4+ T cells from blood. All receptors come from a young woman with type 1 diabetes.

The CDR3 here is CSATRGVNMVNTEAFF. DNA of the CDR3: TGCAGCGCCACCCGGGGGGTCAATATGGTAAACACTGAAGCTTTCTTT. J is TRBJ1-1 and V is TRBV29-1, with a possible D match to TRBD1 (5 bases). The CDR3 consists of 16 residues. V dropped 7 bases and J dropped 2 bases, with 23 bases sitting between them. The germline CDR1 and CDR2 sequences are SQVTM and ANQGSEA.

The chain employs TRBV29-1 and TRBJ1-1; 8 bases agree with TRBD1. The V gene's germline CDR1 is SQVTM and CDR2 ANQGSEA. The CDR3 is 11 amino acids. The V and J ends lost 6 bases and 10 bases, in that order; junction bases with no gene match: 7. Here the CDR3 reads CSVGTGMVAFF. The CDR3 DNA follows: TGCAGCGTCGGGACAGGAATGGTAGCTTTCTTT.

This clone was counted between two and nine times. CDR3 nucleotide sequence: TGTGCCAGCAGTGCCCGGGGGGAAGCTTTCTTT. Amino acids: CASSARGEAFF. V is TRBV2 and J is TRBJ1-1, with a weak D call TRBD1 (5 bases). Trimming pared 4 bases from V and 8 bases from J, leaving 8 bases between. This CDR3 is 11 amino acids long. Germline lookup yields CDR1 SNHLY and CDR2 FYNNEI. The variable domain in full, completed from reference TRBV2 and TRBJ1-1, reads EPEVTQTPSHQVTQMGQEVILRCVPISNHLYFYWYRQILGQKVEFLVSFYNNEISEKSEIFDDQFSVERPDGSNFTLKIRSTKLEDSAMYFCASSARGEAFFGQGTRLTVV.